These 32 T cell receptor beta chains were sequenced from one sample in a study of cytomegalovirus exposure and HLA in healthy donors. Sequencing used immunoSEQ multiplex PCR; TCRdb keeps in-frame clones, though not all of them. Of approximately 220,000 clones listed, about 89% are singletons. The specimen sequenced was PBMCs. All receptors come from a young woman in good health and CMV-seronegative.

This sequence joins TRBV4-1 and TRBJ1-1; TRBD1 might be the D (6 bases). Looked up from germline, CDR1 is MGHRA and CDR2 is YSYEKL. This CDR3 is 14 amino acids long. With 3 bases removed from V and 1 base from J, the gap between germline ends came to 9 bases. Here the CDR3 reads CASSQGHGNTEAFF. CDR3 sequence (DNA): TGCGCCAGCAGCCAGGGACACGGGAACACTGAAGCTTTCTTT.

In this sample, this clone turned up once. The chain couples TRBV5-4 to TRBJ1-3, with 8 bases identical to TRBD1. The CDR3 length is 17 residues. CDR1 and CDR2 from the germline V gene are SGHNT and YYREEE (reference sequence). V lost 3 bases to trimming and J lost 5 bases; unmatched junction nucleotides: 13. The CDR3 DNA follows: TGTGCCAGCAGCTCCTTCCCGACAGGGGCTTTTAGAAACACCATATATTTT. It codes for CASSSFPTGAFRNTIYF.

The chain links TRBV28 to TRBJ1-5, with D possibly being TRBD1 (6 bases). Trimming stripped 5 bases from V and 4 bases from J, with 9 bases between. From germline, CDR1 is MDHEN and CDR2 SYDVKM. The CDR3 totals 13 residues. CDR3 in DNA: TGTGCCAGCAGTCGGACAGATAATCAGCCCCAGCATTTT. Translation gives CASSRTDNQPQHF.

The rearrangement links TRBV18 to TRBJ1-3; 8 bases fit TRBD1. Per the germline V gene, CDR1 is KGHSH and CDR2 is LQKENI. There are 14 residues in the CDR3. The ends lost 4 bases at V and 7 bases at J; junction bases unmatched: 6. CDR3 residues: CASSLGTGRNTIYF. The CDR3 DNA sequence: TGTGCCAGCTCACTAGGGACAGGAAGGAACACCATATATTTT. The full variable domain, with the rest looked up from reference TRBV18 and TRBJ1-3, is NAGVMQNPRHLVRRRGQEARLRCSPMKGHSHVYWYRQLPEEGLKFMVYLQKENIIDESGMPKERFSAEFPKEGPSILRIQQVVRGDSAAYFCASSLGTGRNTIYFGEGSWLTVV.

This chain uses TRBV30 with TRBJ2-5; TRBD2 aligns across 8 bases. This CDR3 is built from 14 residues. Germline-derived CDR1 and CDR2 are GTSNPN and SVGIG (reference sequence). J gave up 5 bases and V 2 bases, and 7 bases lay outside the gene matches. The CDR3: CAWSNSGGGETQYF. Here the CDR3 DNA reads TGTGCCTGGAGTAACAGCGGGGGAGGGGAGACCCAGTACTTC.

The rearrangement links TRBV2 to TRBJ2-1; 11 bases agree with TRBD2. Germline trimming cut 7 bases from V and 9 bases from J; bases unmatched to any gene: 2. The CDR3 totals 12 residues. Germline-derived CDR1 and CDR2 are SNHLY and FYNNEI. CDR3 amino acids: CASIGTSGEQFF. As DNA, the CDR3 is TGTGCCAGCATAGGGACTAGCGGTGAGCAGTTCTTC. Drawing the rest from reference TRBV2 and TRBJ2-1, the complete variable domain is EPEVTQTPSHQVTQMGQEVILRCVPISNHLYFYWYRQILGQKVEFLVSFYNNEISEKSEIFDDQFSVERPDGSNFTLKIRSTKLEDSAMYFCASIGTSGEQFFGPGTRLTVL.

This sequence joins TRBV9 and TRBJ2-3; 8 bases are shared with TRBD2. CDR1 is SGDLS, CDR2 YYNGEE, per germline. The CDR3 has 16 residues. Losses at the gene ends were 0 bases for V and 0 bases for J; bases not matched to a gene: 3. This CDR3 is CASSVGSGISTDTQYF. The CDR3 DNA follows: TGTGCCAGCAGCGTAGGTAGCGGGATTAGCACAGATACGCAGTATTTT.

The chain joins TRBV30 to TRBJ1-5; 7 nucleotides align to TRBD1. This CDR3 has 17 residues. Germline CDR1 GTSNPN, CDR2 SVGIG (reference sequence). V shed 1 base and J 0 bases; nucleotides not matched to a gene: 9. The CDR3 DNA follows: TGTGCCTGGAGTGCTCCAGGGGGAACCCGTAGCAATCAGCCCCAGCATTTT. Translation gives CAWSAPGGTRSNQPQHF. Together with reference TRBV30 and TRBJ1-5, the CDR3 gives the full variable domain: SQTIHQWPATLVQPVGSPLSLECTVEGTSNPNLYWYRQAAGRGLQLLFYSVGIGQISSEVPQNLSASRPQDRQFILSSKKLLLSDSGFYLCAWSAPGGTRSNQPQHFGDGTRLSIL.

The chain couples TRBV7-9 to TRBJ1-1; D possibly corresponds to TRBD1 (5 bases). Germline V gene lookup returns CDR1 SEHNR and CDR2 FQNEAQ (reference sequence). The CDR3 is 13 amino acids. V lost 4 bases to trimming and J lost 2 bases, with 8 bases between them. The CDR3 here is CASSSQGNTEAFF. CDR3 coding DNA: TGTGCCAGCAGCTCTCAGGGTAACACTGAAGCTTTCTTT.

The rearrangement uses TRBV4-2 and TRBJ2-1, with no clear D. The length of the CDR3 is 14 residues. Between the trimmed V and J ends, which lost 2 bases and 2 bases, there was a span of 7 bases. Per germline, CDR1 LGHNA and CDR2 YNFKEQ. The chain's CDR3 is CASSQPNTYNEQFF. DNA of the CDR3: TGTGCCAGCAGCCAACCTAATACCTACAATGAGCAGTTCTTC.

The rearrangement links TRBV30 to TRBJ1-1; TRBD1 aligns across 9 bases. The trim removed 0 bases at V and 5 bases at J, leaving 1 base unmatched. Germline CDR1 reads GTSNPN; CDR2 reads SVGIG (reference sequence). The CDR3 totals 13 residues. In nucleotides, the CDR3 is TGTGCCTGGAGTGTGACAGGGGGGACTGAAGCTTTCTTT. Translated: CAWSVTGGTEAFF.

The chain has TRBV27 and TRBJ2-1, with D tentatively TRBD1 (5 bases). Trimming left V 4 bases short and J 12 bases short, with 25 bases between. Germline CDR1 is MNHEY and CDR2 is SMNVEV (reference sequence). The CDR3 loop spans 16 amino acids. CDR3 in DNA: TGTGCCAGCAGTTCTCCTATTTCAGGGATCAAGGGTGGGCAGTTCTTC. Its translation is CASSSPISGIKGGQFF.

CDR3 residues: CASSLAVAGGTYEQYF. The DNA of the CDR3 is TGCGCCAGCAGCTTGGCCGTAGCGGGGGGCACTTACGAGCAGTACTTC. The chain is built from TRBV5-1 and TRBJ2-7; 10 nucleotides agree with TRBD2. V dropped 0 bases and J dropped 4; count of bases not matched to a gene: 7. The CDR3 extends over 16 amino acids. CDR1 is SGHRS and CDR2 is YFSETQ in the germline V gene. Looking up the rest from reference TRBV5-1 and TRBJ2-7 gives the full variable domain: KAGVTQTPRYLIKTRGQQVTLSCSPISGHRSVSWYQQTPGQGLQFLFEYFSETQRNKGNFPGRFSGRQFSNSRSEMNVSTLELGDSALYLCASSLAVAGGTYEQYFGPGTRLTVT.

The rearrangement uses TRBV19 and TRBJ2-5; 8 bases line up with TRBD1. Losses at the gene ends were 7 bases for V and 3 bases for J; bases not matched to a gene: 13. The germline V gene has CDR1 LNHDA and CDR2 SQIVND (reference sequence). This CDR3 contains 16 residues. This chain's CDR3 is CASNQGAGALEETQYF. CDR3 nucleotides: TGTGCCAGTAACCAGGGGGCAGGGGCCCTCGAAGAGACCCAGTACTTC. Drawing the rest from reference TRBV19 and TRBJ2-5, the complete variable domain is DGGITQSPKYLFRKEGQNVTLSCEQNLNHDAMYWYRQDPGQGLRLIYYSQIVNDFQKGDIAEGYSVSREKKESFPLTVTSAQKNPTAFYLCASNQGAGALEETQYFGPGTRLLVL.

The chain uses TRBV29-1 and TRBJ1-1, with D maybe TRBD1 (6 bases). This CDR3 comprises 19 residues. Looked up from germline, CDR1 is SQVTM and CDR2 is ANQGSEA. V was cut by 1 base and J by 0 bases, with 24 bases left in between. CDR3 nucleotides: TGCAGCGTTGAAGGTTATCCACCTAGGGGGGGCGTGATGAACACTGAAGCTTTCTTT. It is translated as CSVEGYPPRGGVMNTEAFF.

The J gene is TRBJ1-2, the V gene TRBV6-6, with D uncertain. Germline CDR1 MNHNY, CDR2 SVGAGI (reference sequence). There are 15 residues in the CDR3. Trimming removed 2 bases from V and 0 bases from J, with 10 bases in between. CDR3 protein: CASSYRLGANYGYTF. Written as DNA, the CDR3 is TGTGCCAGCAGTTACCGCTTGGGAGCTAACTATGGCTACACCTTC.

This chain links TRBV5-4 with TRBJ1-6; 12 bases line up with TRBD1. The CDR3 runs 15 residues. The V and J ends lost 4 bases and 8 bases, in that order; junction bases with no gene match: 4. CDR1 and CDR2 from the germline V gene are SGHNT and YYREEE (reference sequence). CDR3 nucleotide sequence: TGTGCCAGCAGCGGGACAGGGGGCGGTCATTCACCCCTCCACTTT. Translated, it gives CASSGTGGGHSPLHF.

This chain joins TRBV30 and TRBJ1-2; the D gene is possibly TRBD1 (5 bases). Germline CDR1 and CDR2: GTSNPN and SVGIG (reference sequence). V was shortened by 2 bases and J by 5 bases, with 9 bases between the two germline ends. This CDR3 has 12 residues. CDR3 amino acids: CAWSPRQYGYTF. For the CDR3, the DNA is TGTGCCTGGAGTCCTCGACAGTATGGCTACACCTTC.

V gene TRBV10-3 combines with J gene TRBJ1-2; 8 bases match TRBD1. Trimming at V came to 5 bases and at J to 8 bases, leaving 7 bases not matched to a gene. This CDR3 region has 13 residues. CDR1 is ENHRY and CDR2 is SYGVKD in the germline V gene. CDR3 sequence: CAISSRGLGGYTF. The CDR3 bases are TGTGCCATCAGTTCCAGGGGGCTCGGCGGCTACACCTTC.

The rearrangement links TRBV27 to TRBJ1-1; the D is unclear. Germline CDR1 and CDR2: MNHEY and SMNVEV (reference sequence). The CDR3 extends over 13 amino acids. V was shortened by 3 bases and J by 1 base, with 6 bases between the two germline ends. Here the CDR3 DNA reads TGTGCCAGCAGTTTTTCAGGGAACACTGAAGCTTTCTTT. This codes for CASSFSGNTEAFF.

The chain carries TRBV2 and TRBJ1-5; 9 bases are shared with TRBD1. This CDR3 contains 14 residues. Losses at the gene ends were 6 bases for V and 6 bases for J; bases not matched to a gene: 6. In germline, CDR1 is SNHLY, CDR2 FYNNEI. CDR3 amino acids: CASRYGTGSQPQHF. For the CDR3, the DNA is TGTGCCAGCAGGTACGGGACAGGGAGTCAGCCCCAGCATTTT.

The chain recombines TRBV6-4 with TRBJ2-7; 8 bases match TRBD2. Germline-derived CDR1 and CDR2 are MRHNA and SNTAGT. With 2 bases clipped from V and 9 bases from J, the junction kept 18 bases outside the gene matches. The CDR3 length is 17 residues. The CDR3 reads CASSDPRLGGRPHRQYF. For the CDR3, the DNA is TGTGCCAGCAGTGACCCCCGTTTGGGCGGGAGGCCCCATAGGCAGTACTTC.

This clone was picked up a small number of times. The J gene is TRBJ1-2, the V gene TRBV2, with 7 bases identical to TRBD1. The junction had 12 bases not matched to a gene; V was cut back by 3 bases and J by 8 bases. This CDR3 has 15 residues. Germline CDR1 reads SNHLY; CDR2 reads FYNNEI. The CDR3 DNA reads TGTGCCAGCAGTGAGAGGGGGCGGTCGGGTGTAGGCTACACCTTC. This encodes CASSERGRSGVGYTF.

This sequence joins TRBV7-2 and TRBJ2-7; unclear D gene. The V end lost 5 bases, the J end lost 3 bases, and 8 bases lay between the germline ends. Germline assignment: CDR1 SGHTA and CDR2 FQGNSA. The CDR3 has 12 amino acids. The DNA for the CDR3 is TGTGCCAGCAGCGCCTGGAGCTACGAGCAGTACTTC. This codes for CASSAWSYEQYF.

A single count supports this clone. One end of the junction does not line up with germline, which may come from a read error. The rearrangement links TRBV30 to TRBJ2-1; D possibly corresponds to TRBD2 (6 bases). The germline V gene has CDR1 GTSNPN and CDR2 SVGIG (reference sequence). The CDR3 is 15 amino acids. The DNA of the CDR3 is TGTGCCTGGAGTGTACCTTCGCCGGGGTTTCGGGAGCTGTTCTTC. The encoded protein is CAWSVPSPGFRELFF.

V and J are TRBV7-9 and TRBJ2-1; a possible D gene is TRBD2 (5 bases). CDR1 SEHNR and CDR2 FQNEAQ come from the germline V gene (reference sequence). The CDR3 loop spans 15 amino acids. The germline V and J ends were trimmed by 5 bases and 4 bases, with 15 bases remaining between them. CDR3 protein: CASSNPGERYNEQFF. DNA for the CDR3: TGTGCCAGCAGCAACCCCGGGGAGAGGTACAATGAGCAGTTCTTC.

The CDR3 nucleotides are TGCGCCAGCAGTGGACAGGGTTCTGGAAACACCATATATTTT. Translation: CASSGQGSGNTIYF. V gene TRBV10-1 combines with J gene TRBJ1-3; 7 bases match TRBD1. Germline lookup yields CDR1 WNHNN and CDR2 SYGVQD (reference sequence). V dropped 4 bases and J dropped 1; count of bases not matched to a gene: 1. There are 14 residues in the CDR3.

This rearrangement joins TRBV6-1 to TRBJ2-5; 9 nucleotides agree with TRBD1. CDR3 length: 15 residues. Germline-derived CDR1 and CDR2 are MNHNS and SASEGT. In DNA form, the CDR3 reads TGTGCTAGCGCCCCCCGGGACAGGGTAGTAGAGACCCAGTACTTC. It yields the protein CASAPRDRVVETQYF.

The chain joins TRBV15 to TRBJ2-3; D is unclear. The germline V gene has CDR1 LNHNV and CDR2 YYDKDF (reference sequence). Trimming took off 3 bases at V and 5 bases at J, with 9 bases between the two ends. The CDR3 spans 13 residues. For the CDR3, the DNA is TGTGCCACCAGCAGGAATCTAGGAGATACGCAGTATTTT. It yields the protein CATSRNLGDTQYF. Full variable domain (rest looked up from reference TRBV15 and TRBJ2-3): DAMVIQNPRYQVTQFGKPVTLSCSQTLNHNVMYWYQQKSSQAPKLLFHYYDKDFNNEADTPDNFQSRRPNTSFCFLDIRSPGLGDTAMYLCATSRNLGDTQYFGPGTRLTVL.

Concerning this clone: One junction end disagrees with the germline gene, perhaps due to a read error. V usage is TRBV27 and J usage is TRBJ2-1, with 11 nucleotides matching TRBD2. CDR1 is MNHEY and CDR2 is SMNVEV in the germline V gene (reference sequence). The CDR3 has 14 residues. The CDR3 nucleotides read TGTGCCAGCAGCTTTAGCGGGAGGGCCAGGGAGCAGCTCTTC. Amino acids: CASSFSGRAREQLF.

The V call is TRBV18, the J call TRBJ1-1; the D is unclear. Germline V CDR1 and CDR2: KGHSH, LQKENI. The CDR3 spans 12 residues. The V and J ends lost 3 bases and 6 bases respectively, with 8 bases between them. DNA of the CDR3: TGTGCCAGCTCACCTCCCCGGGCTGAAGCTTTCTTT. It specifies CASSPPRAEAFF.

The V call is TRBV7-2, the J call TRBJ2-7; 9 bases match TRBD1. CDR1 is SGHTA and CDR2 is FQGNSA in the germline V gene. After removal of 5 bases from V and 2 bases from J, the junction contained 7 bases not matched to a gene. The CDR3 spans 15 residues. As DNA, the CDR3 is TGTGCCAGCAGCGCACGGGACAGGGCGGCCTACGAGCAGTACTTC. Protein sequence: CASSARDRAAYEQYF.